A selection of T cell receptor beta chains follows, all from one sample in a study of blood T cell repertoires in COVID-19. Sequencing was performed with immunoSEQ multiplex PCR; in TCRdb, only in-frame clones are kept and a portion is missing. The data contain about 280,000 clones, approximately 80% of them singletons. Material: PBMCs or T cells enriched from blood (not recorded which). These receptors were obtained from a middle-aged man who had been exposed to COVID-19. The CDR3 runs from the conserved cysteine through the conserved F or W. Each record gives: V gene, clone size, D gene, J gene, CDR3 length, CDR3 protein, CDR3 DNA. D genes are given only for firm matches. Not all rows give a size; the values are once, few, many and, for expanded clones, a class.

V gene: TRBV19; clone size: -; D gene: -; J gene: TRBJ1-2; CDR3 length: 12; CDR3 protein: CASGGENYGYTF; CDR3 DNA: TGTGCCAGCGGTGGTGAGAACTATGGCTACACCTTC
V gene: TRBV9; clone size: -; D gene: TRBD2; J gene: TRBJ2-5; CDR3 length: 15; CDR3 protein: CASSVGRREGETQYF; CDR3 DNA: TGTGCCAGCAGCGTAGGTCGGCGGGAGGGAGAGACCCAGTACTTC
V gene: TRBV12-5; clone size: -; D gene: -; J gene: TRBJ1-5; CDR3 length: 14; CDR3 protein: CASGLGGEHQPQHF; CDR3 DNA: TGTGCTAGTGGTTTGGGGGGAGAACATCAGCCCCAGCATTTT
V gene: TRBV5-6; clone size: -; D gene: -; J gene: TRBJ2-3; CDR3 length: 13; CDR3 protein: CASIPGGFGTQYF; CDR3 DNA: TGTGCCAGCATCCCCGGAGGATTCGGTACGCAGTATTTT
V gene: TRBV30; clone size: -; D gene: -; J gene: TRBJ2-2; CDR3 length: 15; CDR3 protein: CAWSVRAVGTGELFF; CDR3 DNA: TGTGCCTGGAGTGTACGCGCGGTAGGCACCGGGGAGCTGTTTTTT
V gene: TRBV19; clone size: -; D gene: -; J gene: TRBJ2-2; CDR3 length: 15; CDR3 protein: CASFGRDWDTGELFF; CDR3 DNA: TGTGCCAGTTTTGGGCGGGACTGGGACACCGGGGAGCTGTTTTTT
V gene: TRBV7-2; clone size: -; D gene: -; J gene: TRBJ1-6; CDR3 length: 14; CDR3 protein: CASSLTSYNSPLHF; CDR3 DNA: TGTGCCAGCAGCTTGACAAGTTATAATTCACCCCTCCACTTT
V gene: TRBV4-1; clone size: -; D gene: TRBD2; J gene: TRBJ2-4; CDR3 length: 13; CDR3 protein: CASSGLVENIQYF; CDR3 DNA: TGCGCCAGCAGCGGACTAGTTGAAAACATTCAGTACTTC
V gene: TRBV10-3; clone size: once; D gene: -; J gene: TRBJ1-3; CDR3 length: 16; CDR3 protein: CAISDGQKPRGNTIYF; CDR3 DNA: TGTGCCATCAGTGATGGTCAGAAACCCAGAGGAAACACCATATATTTT
V gene: TRBV2; clone size: -; D gene: -; J gene: TRBJ1-5; CDR3 length: 15; CDR3 protein: CASRQQGFGYQPQHF; CDR3 DNA: TGTGCCAGCAGACAACAGGGTTTCGGCTATCAGCCCCAGCATTTT
V gene: TRBV5-6; clone size: -; D gene: TRBD2; J gene: TRBJ2-2; CDR3 length: 16; CDR3 protein: CASRLTSGSFTGELFF; CDR3 DNA: TGTGCCAGCAGGTTAACTAGCGGGAGCTTTACCGGGGAGCTGTTTTTT
V gene: TRBV6-5; clone size: -; D gene: -; J gene: TRBJ2-1; CDR3 length: 15; CDR3 protein: CASSSGGIPYNEQFF; CDR3 DNA: TGTGCCAGCAGTTCAGGGGGGATCCCTTACAATGAGCAGTTCTTC
V gene: TRBV6-7; clone size: few; D gene: -; J gene: TRBJ2-7; CDR3 length: 10; CDR3 protein: CARSGDEQYF; CDR3 DNA: TGTGCCCGTTCCGGGGACGAGCAGTACTTC
V gene: TRBV2; clone size: -; D gene: TRBD2; J gene: TRBJ2-1; CDR3 length: 16; CDR3 protein: CASSPPRLAGTNEQFF; CDR3 DNA: TGTGCCAGCAGTCCCCCCAGACTAGCGGGGACCAATGAGCAGTTCTTC
V gene: TRBV6-5; clone size: -; D gene: -; J gene: TRBJ2-5; CDR3 length: 15; CDR3 protein: CASSYNQGGAETQYF; CDR3 DNA: TGTGCCAGCAGTTATAATCAGGGAGGTGCGGAGACCCAGTACTTC
V gene: TRBV24-1; clone size: few; D gene: TRBD2; J gene: TRBJ2-7; CDR3 length: 16; CDR3 protein: CATSDGTSGRSYEQYF; CDR3 DNA: TGTGCCACCAGTGACGGGACTAGCGGGAGATCTTACGAGCAGTACTTC
V gene: TRBV6-2/TRBV6-3; clone size: -; D gene: TRBD2; J gene: TRBJ2-5; CDR3 length: 15; CDR3 protein: CASSKGLAGVETQYF; CDR3 DNA: TGTGCCAGCAGCAAGGGACTAGCGGGAGTCGAGACCCAGTACTTC
V gene: TRBV7-2; clone size: -; D gene: -; J gene: TRBJ1-4; CDR3 length: 15; CDR3 protein: CASSFTIATVGELFF; CDR3 DNA: TGTGCCAGCAGCTTTACTATCGCGACAGTCGGAGAACTGTTTTTT
V gene: TRBV5-1; clone size: few; D gene: TRBD2; J gene: TRBJ2-7; CDR3 length: 17; CDR3 protein: CASSPQTSGEGKYEQYF; CDR3 DNA: TGCGCCAGCAGCCCTCAGACTAGCGGGGAGGGGAAATACGAGCAGTACTTC
V gene: TRBV10-1; clone size: once; D gene: -; J gene: TRBJ2-7; CDR3 length: 15; CDR3 protein: CASSESGQFIYEQYF; CDR3 DNA: TGCGCCAGCAGTGAGTCCGGACAGTTTATCTACGAGCAGTACTTC
V gene: TRBV30; clone size: -; D gene: TRBD1; J gene: TRBJ1-2; CDR3 length: 13; CDR3 protein: CACPGTGGFGYTF; CDR3 DNA: TGTGCCTGTCCGGGGACAGGGGGGTTTGGCTACACCTTC
V gene: TRBV12-3/TRBV12-4; clone size: -; D gene: -; J gene: TRBJ2-5; CDR3 length: 13; CDR3 protein: CASSLSREETQYF; CDR3 DNA: TGTGCCAGCAGTTTAAGCAGGGAAGAGACCCAGTACTTC
V gene: TRBV11-1; clone size: -; D gene: -; J gene: TRBJ1-1; CDR3 length: 16; CDR3 protein: CASSLSTSGGGQEAFF; CDR3 DNA: TGTGCCAGCAGCTTATCAACGTCGGGGGGAGGACAGGAAGCTTTCTTT
V gene: TRBV2; clone size: -; D gene: TRBD2; J gene: TRBJ2-7; CDR3 length: 16; CDR3 protein: CASISSGRTNSYEQYF; CDR3 DNA: TGTGCCAGCATCTCTAGCGGGAGGACCAACTCCTACGAGCAGTACTTC
V gene: TRBV4-1; clone size: once; D gene: TRBD1; J gene: TRBJ2-7; CDR3 length: 13; CDR3 protein: CASSQRQGHEQYF; CDR3 DNA: TGCGCCAGCAGCCAACGACAGGGCCACGAGCAGTACTTC
V gene: TRBV6-5; clone size: -; D gene: TRBD2; J gene: TRBJ2-1; CDR3 length: 15; CDR3 protein: CASGDPSGRAGEQFF; CDR3 DNA: TGTGCCAGCGGCGATCCTAGCGGGAGGGCCGGCGAGCAGTTCTTC
V gene: TRBV5-6; clone size: -; D gene: TRBD2; J gene: TRBJ2-3; CDR3 length: 15; CDR3 protein: CASSSRTSYTDTQYF; CDR3 DNA: TGTGCCAGCAGCTCCCGGACTAGCTACACAGATACGCAGTATTTT
V gene: TRBV4-2; clone size: few; D gene: TRBD2; J gene: TRBJ2-7; CDR3 length: 15; CDR3 protein: CASSRLGGSSYEQYF; CDR3 DNA: TGTGCCAGCAGCCGTTTAGGCGGGAGCTCCTACGAGCAGTACTTC
V gene: TRBV11-3; clone size: -; D gene: -; J gene: TRBJ2-1; CDR3 length: 15; CDR3 protein: CASSLTSVPGNEQFF; CDR3 DNA: TGTGCCAGCAGCTTGACTAGTGTGCCGGGCAATGAGCAGTTCTTC
V gene: TRBV24-1; clone size: -; D gene: -; J gene: TRBJ1-2; CDR3 length: 13; CDR3 protein: CATSDLGGDGYTF; CDR3 DNA: TGTGCCACCAGTGATTTGGGAGGGGATGGCTACACCTTC
V gene: TRBV5-4; clone size: -; D gene: -; J gene: TRBJ1-1; CDR3 length: 14; CDR3 protein: CASSWGTGNTEAFF; CDR3 DNA: TGTGCCAGCAGCTGGGGAACAGGGAACACTGAAGCTTTCTTT
V gene: TRBV5-8; clone size: -; D gene: -; J gene: TRBJ1-2; CDR3 length: 11; CDR3 protein: CASSLSYGYTF; CDR3 DNA: TGTGCCAGCAGCTTGTCATATGGCTACACCTTC
V gene: TRBV7-9; clone size: -; D gene: TRBD1; J gene: TRBJ2-3; CDR3 length: 13; CDR3 protein: CAYTRGPRDTQYF; CDR3 DNA: TGTGCCTACACCAGGGGGCCGAGAGATACGCAGTATTTT
V gene: TRBV2; clone size: once; D gene: TRBD1; J gene: TRBJ2-2; CDR3 length: 17; CDR3 protein: CASVRGDRGGNTGELFF; CDR3 DNA: TGTGCCAGCGTCCGAGGGGACAGGGGGGGGAACACCGGGGAGCTGTTTTTT
V gene: TRBV7-9; clone size: -; D gene: TRBD2; J gene: TRBJ2-1; CDR3 length: 15; CDR3 protein: CASSLLAGVYNEQFF; CDR3 DNA: TGTGCCAGCAGCTTGCTAGCGGGAGTCTACAATGAGCAGTTCTTC
V gene: TRBV2; clone size: -; D gene: -; J gene: TRBJ1-2; CDR3 length: 13; CDR3 protein: CASRDDSSYGYTF; CDR3 DNA: TGTGCCAGCAGGGATGACAGTTCCTATGGCTACACCTTC
V gene: TRBV10-1; clone size: -; D gene: TRBD2; J gene: TRBJ2-1; CDR3 length: 15; CDR3 protein: CASSPFSGQVNEQFF; CDR3 DNA: TGCGCCAGCAGCCCATTTAGCGGGCAAGTCAATGAGCAGTTCTTC
V gene: TRBV18; clone size: -; D gene: TRBD1; J gene: TRBJ1-5; CDR3 length: 16; CDR3 protein: CASSPLGTGGRQPQHF; CDR3 DNA: TGTGCCAGCTCACCACTCGGGACAGGTGGCCGCCAGCCCCAGCATTTT
V gene: TRBV10-3; clone size: -; D gene: TRBD2; J gene: TRBJ2-5; CDR3 length: 14; CDR3 protein: CAIRDKRGQETQYF; CDR3 DNA: TGTGCCATCAGAGACAAGCGGGGGCAAGAGACCCAGTACTTC
V gene: TRBV12-3/TRBV12-4; clone size: once; D gene: -; J gene: TRBJ1-1; CDR3 length: 13; CDR3 protein: CASSPRQASEAFF; CDR3 DNA: TGTGCCAGCAGTCCTCGACAGGCGAGTGAAGCTTTCTTT
V gene: TRBV6-1; clone size: -; D gene: -; J gene: TRBJ1-5; CDR3 length: 14; CDR3 protein: CASSEFVDNQPQHF; CDR3 DNA: TGTGCCAGCAGTGAATTCGTAGATAATCAGCCCCAGCATTTT
V gene: TRBV6-5; clone size: once; D gene: TRBD1; J gene: TRBJ2-5; CDR3 length: 15; CDR3 protein: CASSPGEGARETQYF; CDR3 DNA: TGTGCCAGCAGTCCAGGAGAGGGGGCGAGAGAGACCCAGTACTTC
V gene: TRBV5-5; clone size: -; D gene: TRBD1; J gene: TRBJ1-6; CDR3 length: 16; CDR3 protein: CASSPQGATLNSPLHF; CDR3 DNA: TGTGCCAGCAGCCCACAGGGGGCCACACTAAATTCACCCCTCCACTTT